The T cell receptor beta chain under discussion was sequenced for a study of cytomegalovirus exposure and HLA in healthy donors. Study at large: The same platform used for the 666 first-cohort repertoires was also used for the 95 to 150 validation repertoires, as a later analysis reported. Study findings and constraints: Testing in vitro showed a few CMV-associated chains specific for CMV antigens. A list of 150 or so TCR beta chains associated with cytomegalovirus was given.

CDR3 length equals 11 residues. The ends were cut back, 2 bases at V and 10 bases at J, with 8 bases in the middle. Germline CDR1 is MNHNY and CDR2 is SVGAGI (reference sequence). Among the 120 subjects of the validation cohort, separate from the roughly 700-subject first cohort, were the donors. Assay: immunoSEQ multiplex PCR; the TCRdb copy retains only in-frame clones and omits some. This sample yields roughly 140,000 clones, of which approximately 90% are seen a single time; 0.55% to 0.8% belongs to the top ten. Worth noting for this clone: No antigen is known for it.

The V call is TRBV6-6, the J call TRBJ1-2; D unclear. The sequencing sample was made of PBMCs. The sequence derives from a man younger than 30 in good health and CMV-seronegative. The CDR3 sequence: CASSYPGIYTF. The CDR3 coding sequence is TGTGCCAGCAGTTACCCGGGGATCTACACCTTC.